The 14 T cell receptor beta chains in this list originate from one sample, sequenced in a study of OX40 agonist ivuxolimab in advanced cancers. The method was immunoSEQ multiplex PCR; TCRdb's version includes in-frame clones alone and lacks a portion of them. The sample shows roughly 69,000 clones, 85% to 95% of them seen only once. The sample consisted of CD4+ or CD8+ T cells sorted from blood, taken in a trial of the OX40 agonist ivuxolimab. Receptors were obtained from an adult with an advanced solid tumor such as melanoma, head and neck, liver or kidney cancer.

The table lists this clone with a few counts. The CDR3 spells CASSATIADYNSPLHF. CDR3 bases: TGTGCCAGCAGTGCCACCATAGCGGACTATAATTCACCCCTCCACTTT. The chain couples TRBV27 to TRBJ1-6; no firm D call. This CDR3 is built from 16 residues. The V end lost 5 bases, the J end lost 3 bases, and 14 bases lay between the germline ends. CDR1 is MNHEY and CDR2 is SMNVEV in the germline V gene (reference sequence).

J is TRBJ1-4 and V is TRBV11-2; weak D call: TRBD1 (5 bases). Per the germline V gene, CDR1 is SGHAT and CDR2 is FQNNGV. This CDR3 spans 15 amino acids. The V and J ends lost 6 bases and 7 bases respectively, with 18 bases between them. The CDR3 coding sequence is TGTGCCAGCAGATCCCACTCAGGGTCGGGTGAAAAACTGTTTTTT. This encodes CASRSHSGSGEKLFF.

The CDR3 DNA reads TGTGCCAGCAGCAAAAGTTGGACGGACTCCTACGAGCAGTACTTC. Translating it yields CASSKSWTDSYEQYF. This chain joins TRBV21-1 and TRBJ2-7. TRBV21-1 is given as a pseudogene. This CDR3 region has 15 residues.

This clone was counted once. The V gene is TRBV18, the J gene TRBJ1-1, with 8 positions matching TRBD1. Germline V gives CDR1 KGHSH, CDR2 LQKENI. J gave up 3 bases and V 3 bases, and 6 bases lay outside the gene matches. The CDR3 has 15 amino acids. CDR3 loop: CASSPGQGRDTEAFF. In DNA, the CDR3 is TGTGCCAGCTCACCTGGACAGGGCAGGGACACTGAAGCTTTCTTT.

The chain is built from TRBV5-1 and TRBJ2-6; D not resolved. V gave up 8 bases and J gave up 1 base, with 7 bases separating them. The length of the CDR3 is 13 residues. Germline loops: CDR1 SGHRS, CDR2 YFSETQ. This chain's CDR3 is CARFGSGANVLTF. CDR3 coding DNA: TGCGCCAGATTCGGGTCTGGGGCCAACGTCCTGACTTTC. Variable domain in full (rest from reference TRBV5-1 and TRBJ2-6): KAGVTQTPRYLIKTRGQQVTLSCSPISGHRSVSWYQQTPGQGLQFLFEYFSETQRNKGNFPGRFSGRQFSNSRSEMNVSTLELGDSALYLCARFGSGANVLTFGAGSRLTVL.

The genes are TRBV28 and TRBJ1-6; 9 bases line up with TRBD1. CDR1 and CDR2 (germline): MDHEN, SYDVKM. Trimming removed 5 bases from V and 10 bases from J; junction bases left unmatched: 9. The CDR3 contains 15 residues. The CDR3 region has the DNA TGTGCCAGCAGTCCCACAGGGGGCCCCGGGTCACCCCTCCACTTT. Translated, it gives CASSPTGGPGSPLHF. Combining the CDR3 with reference TRBV28 and TRBJ1-6 gives the whole variable domain DVKVTQSSRYLVKRTGEKVFLECVQDMDHENMFWYRQDPGLGLRLIYFSYDVKMKEKGDIPEGYSVSREKKERFSLILESASTNQTSMYLCASSPTGGPGSPLHFGNGTRLTVT.

The genes are TRBV6-5 and TRBJ1-5, with TRBD1 as a possible D gene (6 bases). Germline loops: CDR1 MNHEY, CDR2 SVGAGI. Trimming shortened V by 6 bases and J by 1 base, and 10 bases separated the two germline ends. The CDR3 extends over 14 amino acids. CDR3 nucleotides: TGTGCCAGCAGACGAGACAGGAGCAATCAGCCCCAGCATTTT. Amino acid sequence: CASRRDRSNQPQHF.

The chain is built from TRBV6-5 and TRBJ1-1, with D possibly being TRBD1 (5 bases). Trimming took 7 bases from V and 4 from J, leaving 16 bases between them. Germline CDR1 reads MNHEY; CDR2 reads SVGAGI. This CDR3 spans 14 amino acids. CDR3 in DNA: TGTGCCAGCAAGGAGGGCCCTGGGACCACTGAAGCTTTCTTT. This translates into CASKEGPGTTEAFF.

The chain recombines TRBV30 with TRBJ2-2, with D unclear. This CDR3 is built from 12 residues. Germline CDR1 GTSNPN, CDR2 SVGIG (reference sequence). Trimming cost V 3 bases and J 1 base, with 3 bases left between them. The chain's CDR3 is CAWRGNTGELFF. The DNA for the CDR3 is TGTGCCTGGAGAGGGAACACCGGGGAGCTGTTTTTT.

The gene calls are TRBV30 and TRBJ1-1, with no clear D. CDR3 length equals 13 residues. CDR1 GTSNPN and CDR2 SVGIG come from the germline V gene (reference sequence). The V end lost 4 bases, the J end lost 4 bases, and 13 bases lay between the germline ends. The CDR3 is CAWKLALRTEAFF. The CDR3 region has the DNA TGTGCCTGGAAACTCGCTCTGCGCACTGAAGCTTTCTTT.

The genes are TRBV30 and TRBJ1-6, with D uncertain. Germline-derived CDR1 and CDR2 are GTSNPN and SVGIG (reference sequence). The CDR3 contains 15 residues. The ends were cut back, 0 bases at V and 2 bases at J, with 8 bases in the middle. CDR3 residues: CAWSVTGTYNSPLHF. CDR3 nucleotide sequence: TGTGCCTGGAGTGTAACTGGGACCTATAATTCACCCCTCCACTTT.

The gene calls are TRBV5-1 and TRBJ1-2; 10 bases agree with TRBD1. V shed 4 bases, J shed 6 bases, and the junction held 9 bases outside the gene matches. Germline CDR1 is SGHRS and CDR2 is YFSETQ. The CDR3 is 15 amino acids. CDR3 protein: CASSRAGTGVNGYTF. CDR3 coding DNA: TGCGCCAGCAGCCGAGCAGGGACAGGGGTAAATGGCTACACCTTC. The variable domain in full, completed from reference TRBV5-1 and TRBJ1-2, reads KAGVTQTPRYLIKTRGQQVTLSCSPISGHRSVSWYQQTPGQGLQFLFEYFSETQRNKGNFPGRFSGRQFSNSRSEMNVSTLELGDSALYLCASSRAGTGVNGYTFGSGTRLTVV.

V usage is TRBV10-2 and J usage is TRBJ2-3; D gene ambiguous. The CDR3 runs 10 residues. Germline lookup yields CDR1 WSHSY and CDR2 SAAADI. Trimming removed 6 bases from V and 6 bases from J, with 4 bases in between. The CDR3: CASREDTQYF. CDR3 nucleotide sequence: TGCGCCAGCAGGGAGGATACGCAGTATTTT.

The gene calls are TRBV30 and TRBJ2-3, with 7 positions matching TRBD1. This CDR3 has 17 amino acids. V was clipped by 0 bases and J by 2 bases; unmatched bases: 11. Germline V CDR1 and CDR2: GTSNPN, SVGIG (reference sequence). CDR3 region: CAWSVIWDSSITDTQYF. CDR3 nucleotides: TGTGCCTGGAGTGTAATCTGGGACAGCTCAATCACAGATACGCAGTATTTT.